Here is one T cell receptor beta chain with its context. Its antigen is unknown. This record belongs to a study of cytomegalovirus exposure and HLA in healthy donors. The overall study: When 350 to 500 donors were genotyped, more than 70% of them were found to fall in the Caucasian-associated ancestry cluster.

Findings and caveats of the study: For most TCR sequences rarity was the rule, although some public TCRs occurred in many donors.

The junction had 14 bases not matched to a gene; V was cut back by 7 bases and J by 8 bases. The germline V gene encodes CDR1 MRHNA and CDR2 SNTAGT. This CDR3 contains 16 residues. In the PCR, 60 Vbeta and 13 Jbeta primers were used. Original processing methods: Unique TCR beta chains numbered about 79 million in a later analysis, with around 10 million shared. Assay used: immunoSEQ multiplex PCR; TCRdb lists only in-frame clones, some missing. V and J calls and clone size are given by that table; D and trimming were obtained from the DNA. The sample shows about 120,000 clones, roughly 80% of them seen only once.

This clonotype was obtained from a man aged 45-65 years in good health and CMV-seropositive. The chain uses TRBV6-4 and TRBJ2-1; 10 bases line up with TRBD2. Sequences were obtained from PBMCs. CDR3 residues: CASKRLAGDPGYEQFF. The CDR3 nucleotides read TGTGCCAGCAAGCGGCTAGCGGGGGACCCTGGGTATGAGCAGTTCTTC.